One sample yielded the 31 T cell receptor beta chains listed below, sequenced in a study of CD8+ T cells in alopecia areata. cDNA reverse transcribed from extracted RNA served as the sequencing template. Profiled with immunoSEQ multiplex PCR; TCRdb holds only in-frame clones, not every one. The sample includes approximately 220,000 clones, less than 45% seen only once; the top ten take almost 0.5%. Regarding treatment: oral pan-JAK inhibitor, 5-10 mg twice daily. Here the sequenced sample was CD4+ T cells sorted from blood, taken between weeks 30 and 35, from a patient treated with tofacitinib. These receptors all come from a human donor with alopecia areata.

This clone was counted between two and nine times. The V gene is TRBV6-1, the J gene TRBJ1-2, with D hard to call. CDR1 is MNHNS, CDR2 SASEGT, per germline. The CDR3 is 10 residues long. V was clipped by 2 bases and J by 7 bases, with 2 bases between them. CDR3: CASSEIGYTF. CDR3 nucleotides: TGTGCCAGCAGTGAAATTGGCTACACCTTC.

The chain recombines TRBV5-6 with TRBJ1-2, with TRBD1 as a possible D gene (5 bases). CDR3 length equals 15 residues. The germline V and J ends were trimmed by 3 bases and 4 bases, with 16 bases remaining between them. CDR1 is SGHDT, CDR2 YYEEEE, per germline. Here the CDR3 DNA reads TGTGCCAGCAGCTATGAACCGGGACGGATCTATGGCTACACCTTC. Amino acid sequence: CASSYEPGRIYGYTF.

About this clone itself: Since no conserved phenylalanine or tryptophan closes the CDR3, a read error is the likely cause. The DNA is left out, because the CDR3 cannot be placed on it with certainty; the CDR3 is given as TCRdb lists it. The chain couples TRBV2 to TRBJ2-7; TRBD2, the table's D call, lacks a check against the DNA. The CDR3 has 13 residues if both end residues are counted. CDR1 SNHLY and CDR2 FYNNEI come from the germline V gene. CDR3 sequence reads: CASSEAREKRIDL.

The V and J genes are TRBV27 and TRBJ1-4, with 9 bases aligning to TRBD1. The CDR3 is 15 amino acids. Per the germline V gene, CDR1 is MNHEY and CDR2 is SMNVEV (reference sequence). The V segment lost 6 bases and the J segment 8 bases; nucleotides outside the gene matches: 10. The CDR3 sequence: CASSRKQGAREKLFF. The DNA for the CDR3 is TGTGCCAGCAGCCGTAAACAGGGGGCTAGGGAAAAACTGTTTTTT.

V gene TRBV6-4 combines with J gene TRBJ2-1, with D possibly called TRBD1 or TRBD2 (7 bases each). The V and J ends lost 4 bases and 4 bases respectively, with 11 bases between them. The CDR3 extends over 14 amino acids. Germline CDR1 is MRHNA and CDR2 is SNTAGT. CDR3 DNA: TGTGCCAGCAGTGGTCAGGGGGGGTACAATGAGCAGTTCTTC. It specifies CASSGQGGYNEQFF.

The gene calls are TRBV5-1 and TRBJ1-2; TRBD1 matches at 10 bases. The CDR3 spans 15 residues. Germline CDR1 and CDR2: SGHRS and YFSETQ. Trimming at V came to 4 bases and at J to 2 bases, leaving 5 bases not matched to a gene. Here the CDR3 DNA reads TGCGCCAGCAGCCTGACAGGGGGCTCAAACTATGGCTACACCTTC. This gives the protein CASSLTGGSNYGYTF.

The genes are TRBV7-2 and TRBJ2-5; maybe TRBD1 (5 bases). The CDR3 runs 12 residues. Deletions cut 5 bases from V and 11 bases from J, with 15 bases between. The germline CDR1 and CDR2 sequences are SGHTA and FQGNSA. The CDR3 spells CASSQGLGRQYF. The CDR3 DNA reads TGTGCCAGCAGCCAGGGCCTCGGTAGGCAGTACTTC. Variable domain in full (rest from reference TRBV7-2 and TRBJ2-5): GAGVSQSPSNKVTEKGKDVELRCDPISGHTALYWYRQSLGQGLEFLIYFQGNSAPDKSGLPSDRFSAERTGGSVSTLTIQRTQQEDSAVYLCASSQGLGRQYFGPGTRLLVL.

This clone was recorded a few times. The chain joins TRBV5-1 to TRBJ1-4; D possibly corresponds to TRBD1 (5 bases). Trimming stripped 2 bases from V and 5 bases from J, with 13 bases between. The CDR3 length is 15 residues. Germline V CDR1 and CDR2: SGHRS, YFSETQ. CDR3 nucleotides: TGCGCCAGCAGCTTCTCCGGGGCGAAAAATGAAAAACTGTTTTTT. This translates into CASSFSGAKNEKLFF.

This clone was observed a few times. The chain is built from TRBV2 and TRBJ2-2; D call uncertain. Germline CDR1 is SNHLY and CDR2 is FYNNEI. V was pared by 3 bases and J by 5 bases, with 13 bases between. The CDR3 loop spans 15 amino acids. The DNA of the CDR3 is TGTGCCAGCAGTGAGCCGTACAGCTCTACCGGGGAGCTGTTTTTT. Encoded protein: CASSEPYSSTGELFF.

The chain combines TRBV7-6 with TRBJ2-5, with 14 bases lining up with TRBD2. Germline loops: CDR1 SGHVS, CDR2 FNYEAQ. The CDR3 contains 16 residues. The V segment lost 5 bases and the J segment 4 bases; nucleotides outside the gene matches: 6. The CDR3 is CASSPNGLAGGETQYF. The DNA of the CDR3 is TGTGCCAGCAGCCCGAATGGACTAGCGGGAGGAGAGACCCAGTACTTC.

This clone has a handful of counts. V usage is TRBV30 and J usage is TRBJ2-1; 10 bases map to TRBD1. The CDR3 has 16 residues. J gave up 4 bases and V 0 bases, and 6 bases lay outside the gene matches. Germline V gene lookup returns CDR1 GTSNPN and CDR2 SVGIG (reference sequence). The CDR3 coding sequence is TGTGCCTGGAGTGTAAGGGACAGGGGACCTTACAATGAGCAGTTCTTC. Protein sequence: CAWSVRDRGPYNEQFF.

The V call is TRBV5-1, the J call TRBJ1-1; possibly TRBD1 for D (6 bases). With 1 base removed from V and 4 bases from J, the gap between germline ends came to 17 bases. CDR1 and CDR2 from the germline V gene are SGHRS and YFSETQ. This CDR3 spans 16 amino acids. CDR3 residues: CASSLPVGTGFTEAFF. The CDR3, as DNA: TGCGCCAGCAGCTTGCCAGTGGGCACAGGGTTCACTGAAGCTTTCTTT.

The J gene is TRBJ2-7, the V gene TRBV30; D is perhaps TRBD1 (6 bases). Germline V gives CDR1 GTSNPN, CDR2 SVGIG (reference sequence). The CDR3 runs to 13 residues. With 3 bases removed from V and 5 bases from J, the gap between germline ends came to 14 bases. The CDR3 nucleotides read TGTGCCTGGAGAGCTGACAGGTTGGACGAGCAGTACTTC. Translation gives CAWRADRLDEQYF.

The chain recombines TRBV6-1 with TRBJ1-5; tentative D call: TRBD1 (5 bases). Germline V gene sequence: CDR1 MNHNS, CDR2 SASEGT. V was pared by 8 bases and J by 3 bases, with 14 bases between. This CDR3 has 14 amino acids. The CDR3 loop reads CASRGGVTNQPQHF. In DNA form, the CDR3 reads TGTGCCAGCCGTGGGGGAGTTACCAATCAGCCCCAGCATTTT.

The V and J genes are TRBV7-9 and TRBJ1-2; a weak D match, TRBD1 (5 bases). Trimming shortened V by 1 base and J by 0 bases, and 9 bases separated the two germline ends. Per the germline V gene, CDR1 is SEHNR and CDR2 is FQNEAQ (reference sequence). The CDR3 consists of 15 residues. CDR3 residues: CASSLGGGANYGYTF. CDR3 DNA: TGTGCCAGCAGCTTAGGCGGGGGTGCTAACTATGGCTACACCTTC.

This clone came up many times. This chain joins TRBV7-3 and TRBJ1-1; D is unresolved. Germline CDR1 is SGHTA and CDR2 is FQGTGA. This CDR3 comprises 13 residues. Trimming cost V 1 base and J 4 bases, with 7 bases left between them. CDR3 coding DNA: TGTGCCAGCAGCTTAATGAGTTCCACTGAAGCTTTCTTT. Protein sequence: CASSLMSSTEAFF.

The chain employs TRBV6-5 and TRBJ2-7, with D uncertain. CDR1 MNHEY and CDR2 SVGAGI come from the germline V gene. V shed 6 bases and J shed 4 bases, with 7 bases lying between them. This CDR3 region has 11 residues. The CDR3: CASRDPYEQYF. CDR3 in DNA: TGTGCCAGCAGGGACCCTTACGAGCAGTACTTC.

This clone was detected a few times. The chain is built from TRBV5-6 and TRBJ1-2; D is ambiguous. Trimming took off 4 bases at V and 8 bases at J, with 15 bases between the two ends. The CDR3 has 13 amino acids. Germline values: CDR1 SGHDT, CDR2 YYEEEE. CDR3 residues: CASSQIGVEGYTF. Written as DNA, the CDR3 is TGTGCCAGCAGCCAGATCGGGGTGGAAGGCTACACCTTC.

The rearrangement joins TRBV7-9 to TRBJ2-7; TRBD2 might be the D (6 bases). Trimming removed 3 bases at V and 3 bases at J, with 12 bases between. Germline CDR1 reads SEHNR; CDR2 reads FQNEAQ (reference sequence). The CDR3 is made up of 14 amino acids. The CDR3 sequence is CASSFGGTLYEQYF. DNA of the CDR3: TGTGCCAGCAGCTTCGGCGGGACCCTCTACGAGCAGTACTTC.

V and J are TRBV6-5 and TRBJ1-6; D possibly corresponds to TRBD1 (5 bases). Germline CDR1 MNHEY, CDR2 SVGAGI. V was cut by 5 bases and J by 10 bases, with 12 bases left in between. The CDR3 totals 13 residues. The DNA of the CDR3 is TGTGCCAGCAGTCCAATCAGGGACTCACCCCTCCACTTT. This encodes CASSPIRDSPLHF.

A few counts support this clone. The chain is built from TRBV7-3 and TRBJ2-3; the match to TRBD2 covers 8 bases. Germline V gives CDR1 SGHTA, CDR2 FQGTGA. The CDR3 runs to 13 residues. J lost 6 bases, V lost 3 bases, and 2 bases had no gene match. This CDR3 reads CASSFSGVDTQYF. The CDR3 DNA reads TGTGCCAGCAGCTTTAGCGGGGTGGATACGCAGTATTTT. The full variable domain, its missing parts supplied by reference TRBV7-3 and TRBJ2-3, is GAGVSQTPSNKVTEKGKYVELRCDPISGHTALYWYRQSLGQGPEFLIYFQGTGAADDSGLPNDRFFAVRPEGSVSTLKIQRTERGDSAVYLCASSFSGVDTQYFGPGTRLTVL.

CDR3 bases: TGCGCCAGCAGCTTTTCCCACCTACAGTCGGGACCCCAATCCGCGAACACCGGGGAGCTGTTTTTT. This sequence encodes CASSFSHLQSGPQSANTGELFF. J is TRBJ2-2 and V is TRBV5-1, with D perhaps TRBD1 or TRBD2 (5 bases each). CDR3 length: 22 amino acids. The germline gives CDR1 SGHRS, CDR2 YFSETQ. V shed 2 bases and J shed 0 bases, with 29 bases lying between them.

This clone was recorded a few times. The chain uses TRBV7-7 and TRBJ2-7; D uncertain. Germline loops: CDR1 SSHAT, CDR2 FNYEAQ (reference sequence). This CDR3 contains 15 residues. V was cut by 1 base and J by 0 bases, with 10 bases left in between. CDR3 sequence: CASSLGRGSSYEQYF. The CDR3 coding sequence is TGTGCCAGCAGCTTAGGACGCGGTAGCTCCTACGAGCAGTACTTC.

The V gene is TRBV6-5, the J gene TRBJ2-5; D is ambiguous. V was pared by 0 bases and J by 5 bases, with 16 bases between. CDR1 is MNHEY and CDR2 is SVGAGI in the germline V gene. The CDR3 sequence is 16 residues long. CDR3 loop: CASSYSTHRARETQYF. The CDR3 nucleotides are TGTGCCAGCAGTTACTCGACCCATAGGGCCCGGGAGACCCAGTACTTC.

V and J are TRBV29-1 and TRBJ1-2; 10 nucleotides align to TRBD1. The CDR3 is 15 residues long. J was trimmed by 3 bases and V by 4 bases; bases with no gene match: 8. Germline V lookup: CDR1 SQVTM, CDR2 ANQGSEA. The CDR3, as DNA: TGCAGCGTTGGGAGACCCGGGACAGGGGACTATGGCTACACCTTC. Its translation: CSVGRPGTGDYGYTF.

About this clone itself: The sample holds other DNA sequences that translate to the same CDR3. The chain carries TRBV2 and TRBJ1-2; D uncertain. V was trimmed by 6 bases and J by 3 bases, leaving 5 bases between them. The CDR3 consists of 11 residues. Germline lookup yields CDR1 SNHLY and CDR2 FYNNEI. CDR3 protein: CASRGDYGYTF. The CDR3, as DNA: TGTGCCAGCAGGGGCGACTATGGCTACACCTTC.

V gene TRBV19 combines with J gene TRBJ1-2; no clear D. Between the trimmed V and J ends, which lost 4 bases and 4 bases, there was a span of 10 bases. The CDR3 spans 13 residues. The V gene's germline CDR1 is LNHDA and CDR2 SQIVND (reference sequence). The CDR3 region is CASSNSGFYGYTF. The CDR3 nucleotides are TGTGCCAGTAGTAACTCCGGCTTCTATGGCTACACCTTC. Using reference TRBV19 and TRBJ1-2 for the parts outside the CDR3, the full variable domain is DGGITQSPKYLFRKEGQNVTLSCEQNLNHDAMYWYRQDPGQGLRLIYYSQIVNDFQKGDIAEGYSVSREKKESFPLTVTSAQKNPTAFYLCASSNSGFYGYTFGSGTRLTVV.

There are a few counts of this clone. The rearrangement links TRBV10-3 to TRBJ1-2; possibly TRBD1 for D (6 bases). Trimming cost V 3 bases and J 8 bases, with 22 bases left between them. Germline-derived CDR1 and CDR2 are ENHRY and SYGVKD. There are 16 residues in the CDR3. CDR3 sequence reads: CAISESQGLLGGGYTF. The CDR3 DNA reads as TGTGCCATCAGTGAATCGCAGGGGCTACTAGGTGGAGGCTACACCTTC.

This clone was counted between two and nine times. The J gene is TRBJ1-2, the V gene TRBV7-8; 8 bases line up with TRBD1. CDR3 length: 14 amino acids. From germline, CDR1 is SGHVS and CDR2 FQNEAQ. J was trimmed by 7 bases and V by 7 bases; bases with no gene match: 11. The CDR3 DNA follows: TGTGCCAGCACTGCCAGGGGGCGAGAGGGTGGCTACACCTTC. It yields the protein CASTARGREGGYTF.

This clone came up many times. The chain links TRBV6-1 to TRBJ2-7; D is undetermined. The V end lost 6 bases, the J end lost 4 bases, and 10 bases lay between the germline ends. This CDR3 is built from 12 residues. Germline V gene lookup returns CDR1 MNHNS and CDR2 SASEGT. CDR3 amino acids: CASSAPNYEQYF. The CDR3 DNA is TGTGCCAGCAGCGCCCCCAATTACGAGCAGTACTTC.

The chain recombines TRBV4-1 with TRBJ2-5, with a possible D match to TRBD2 (6 bases). V lost 0 bases to trimming and J lost 2 bases, with 10 bases between them. This CDR3 has 15 amino acids. From germline, CDR1 is MGHRA and CDR2 YSYEKL. CDR3 DNA sequence: TGCGCCAGCAGCCAAGATGGGGGGACGCAAGAGACCCAGTACTTC. This translates into CASSQDGGTQETQYF.